The 18 T cell receptor beta chains in this list originate from one sample, sequenced in a study of blood T cell repertoires in COVID-19. The repertoire was sequenced with immunoSEQ multiplex PCR; TCRdb's copy has only in-frame clones and lacks some. This sample has over 200,000 clones, with roughly 77% found just once. Sequencing was performed on PBMCs or T cells enriched from blood (not recorded which). The receptors come from a man aged 35 to 55 who had recovered from COVID-19.

Notes on this clone: At one end, the junction sequence differs from germline, possibly due to a read error. The chain joins TRBV2 to TRBJ1-4; 9 bases match TRBD1. Germline CDR1 is SNHLY and CDR2 is FYNNEI. This CDR3 is 14 amino acids long. DNA of the CDR3: TGTGCCAGCAGTGACGGGACAGGGAATGCAAAACTGTTTTTT. It translates to CASSDGTGNAKLFF.

This chain links TRBV5-6 with TRBJ2-6, with 9 bases identical to TRBD1. The V and J ends lost 4 bases and 1 base, in that order; junction bases with no gene match: 9. In germline, CDR1 is SGHDT, CDR2 YYEEEE. CDR3 length: 18 amino acids. The CDR3, as DNA: TGTGCCAGCAGCACTAGGACAGGGGTCTTTTCTGGGGCCAACGTCCTGACTTTC. Translating it yields CASSTRTGVFSGANVLTF.

This clone occurred a few times. The chain recombines TRBV6-5 with TRBJ2-2; D uncertain. Per the germline V gene, CDR1 is MNHEY and CDR2 is SVGAGI. V lost 6 bases and J lost 0, with 8 bases in between. CDR3 length equals 14 residues. CDR3 coding DNA: TGTGCCAGCAGCCGGAGTGCGAACACCGGGGAGCTGTTTTTT. Amino acids: CASSRSANTGELFF.

This chain links TRBV2 with TRBJ1-2, with D perhaps TRBD1 (6 bases). Trimming stripped 4 bases from V and 3 bases from J, with 15 bases between. Germline-derived CDR1 and CDR2 are SNHLY and FYNNEI. The CDR3 is made up of 15 amino acids. The CDR3 nucleotides are TGTGCCAGCAGTGCCTCCGGACAGACCGACTATGGCTACACCTTC. Translation gives CASSASGQTDYGYTF.

J is TRBJ2-1 and V is TRBV5-1; 10 nucleotides line up with TRBD2. Per the germline V gene, CDR1 is SGHRS and CDR2 is YFSETQ. Losses at the gene ends were 1 base for V and 8 bases for J; bases not matched to a gene: 12. This CDR3 contains 17 residues. The CDR3 here is CASSLRGASGRIDEQFF. In DNA, the CDR3 is TGCGCCAGCAGCTTGCGTGGGGCTAGCGGGAGAATCGATGAGCAGTTCTTC.

This chain links TRBV9 with TRBJ1-6; 7 bases line up with TRBD1. The CDR3 covers 15 residues. With 0 bases clipped from V and 3 bases from J, the junction kept 0 bases outside the gene matches. The germline gives CDR1 SGDLS, CDR2 YYNGEE. CDR3 sequence reads: CASSVGQGYNSPLHF. In DNA form, the CDR3 reads TGTGCCAGCAGCGTAGGACAGGGCTATAATTCACCCCTCCACTTT.

This clone was detected only once. The chain joins TRBV9 to TRBJ1-4; no reliable D call. Trimming removed 7 bases from V and 3 bases from J, with 16 bases in between. The length of the CDR3 is 15 residues. Germline-derived CDR1 and CDR2 are SGDLS and YYNGEE. CDR3 DNA sequence: TGTGCCAGCTCCAAGCGAGGTTCCGCTAATGAAAAACTGTTTTTT. Translation: CASSKRGSANEKLFF.

The rearrangement uses TRBV2 and TRBJ2-3; no firm D call. The CDR3 sequence is 12 residues long. Per the germline V gene, CDR1 is SNHLY and CDR2 is FYNNEI. Trimming took off 4 bases at V and 5 bases at J, with 7 bases between the two ends. The CDR3 is CASSGYRDTQYF. The CDR3 DNA reads TGTGCCAGCAGTGGTTACAGAGATACGCAGTATTTT.

The chain carries TRBV5-5 and TRBJ2-3, with 13 bases that match TRBD2. The junction had 4 bases not matched to a gene; V was cut back by 3 bases and J by 3 bases. Germline V gene data show CDR1 as SGHKS and CDR2 as YYEKEE (reference sequence). The CDR3 runs to 16 residues. CDR3 DNA sequence: TGTGCCAGCAGCTCCAGGGGACTAGCGGGGACAGATACGCAGTATTTT. Its protein product is CASSSRGLAGTDTQYF.

The chain has TRBV7-9 and TRBJ2-1; D might be TRBD2 (6 bases). The germline V gene has CDR1 SEHNR and CDR2 FQNEAQ (reference sequence). This CDR3 contains 12 residues. Trimming shortened V by 2 bases and J by 10 bases, and 9 bases separated the two germline ends. CDR3 in DNA: TGTGCCAGCAGCTTAATTGGGGGGGAGCAGTTCTTC. It codes for CASSLIGGEQFF. The variable domain in full, completed from reference TRBV7-9 and TRBJ2-1, reads DTGVSQNPRHKITKRGQNVTFRCDPISEHNRLYWYRQTLGQGPEFLTYFQNEAQLEKSRLLSDRFSAERPKGSFSTLEIQRTEQGDSAMYLCASSLIGGEQFFGPGTRLTVL.

By share of the sample, this clone is medium-sized. This chain links TRBV19 with TRBJ2-7; tentatively, D is TRBD2 (5 bases). V was pared by 6 bases and J by 3 bases, with 15 bases between. Germline V gene data show CDR1 as LNHDA and CDR2 as SQIVND (reference sequence). The CDR3 spans 14 residues. DNA for the CDR3: TGTGCCAGTAGGAAGGACTGGCAAAGCTACGAGCAGTACTTC. Translation: CASRKDWQSYEQYF.

The rearrangement links TRBV6-5 to TRBJ2-7, with a tentative D call TRBD1 (6 bases). The germline gives CDR1 MNHEY, CDR2 SVGAGI. This CDR3 region has 14 residues. Between the trimmed V and J ends, which lost 5 bases and 5 bases, there was a span of 16 bases. The CDR3 region has the DNA TGTGCCAGCAGTAACCTAGGGGGAGTTAACGAGCAGTACTTC. This translates into CASSNLGGVNEQYF.

The chain couples TRBV5-4 to TRBJ1-4; D uncertain. Germline-derived CDR1 and CDR2 are SGHNT and YYREEE (reference sequence). This CDR3 has 14 amino acids. The germline V and J ends were trimmed by 5 bases and 5 bases, with 13 bases remaining between them. The CDR3 sequence is CASRSESANEKLFF. CDR3 bases: TGTGCCAGCAGATCCGAAAGTGCGAATGAAAAACTGTTTTTT. Full variable domain (rest looked up from reference TRBV5-4 and TRBJ1-4): ETGVTQSPTHLIKTRGQQVTLRCSSQSGHNTVSWYQQALGQGPQFIFQYYREEENGRGNFPPRFSGLQFPNYSSELNVNALELDDSALYLCASRSESANEKLFFGSGTQLSVL.

Comment on this clone: Other DNA variants within this sample encode the same CDR3. The chain recombines TRBV29-1 with TRBJ2-1, with 10 bases lining up with TRBD2. The germline gives CDR1 SQVTM, CDR2 ANQGSEA. V was pared by 1 base and J by 7 bases, with 7 bases of the junction left unmatched. The CDR3 has 15 amino acids. CDR3 protein: CSVEGLAGVGNEQFF. The CDR3 DNA follows: TGCAGCGTTGAAGGGCTAGCGGGAGTCGGTAATGAGCAGTTCTTC.

The table lists this clone with a count of one. The CDR3 nucleotides are TGTGCCAGCAGCCATCGAGCTGAAGCTTTCTTT. Protein: CASSHRAEAFF. The V and J genes are TRBV12-3 or TRBV12-4 and TRBJ1-1; D uncertain. The ends were cut back, 6 bases at V and 6 bases at J, with 8 bases in the middle. CDR3 size: 11 residues.

The sample holds a few counts of this clone. The chain links TRBV5-8 to TRBJ1-5, with D perhaps TRBD1 (5 bases). This CDR3 has 15 residues. Germline lookup yields CDR1 SGHTS and CDR2 YDEGEE. Trimming stripped 0 bases from V and 4 bases from J, with 11 bases between. The CDR3 loop is CASSLGQKINQPQHF. DNA for the CDR3: TGTGCCAGCAGCTTGGGACAGAAAATAAATCAGCCCCAGCATTTT.

The chain employs TRBV2 and TRBJ1-1; weak D call: TRBD1 (6 bases). V lost 3 bases, J lost 1 base, and 15 bases lay in between. CDR3 size: 16 residues. Germline V gene data show CDR1 as SNHLY and CDR2 as FYNNEI. CDR3: CASSDIGGPSNTEAFF. The CDR3 DNA follows: TGTGCCAGCAGTGACATTGGGGGCCCCTCGAACACTGAAGCTTTCTTT. Full variable domain (outside the CDR3, taken from reference TRBV2 and TRBJ1-1): EPEVTQTPSHQVTQMGQEVILRCVPISNHLYFYWYRQILGQKVEFLVSFYNNEISEKSEIFDDQFSVERPDGSNFTLKIRSTKLEDSAMYFCASSDIGGPSNTEAFFGQGTRLTVV.

The V gene is TRBV5-1, the J gene TRBJ1-1; 8 bases match TRBD1. V shed 0 bases and J 2 bases; nucleotides not matched to a gene: 6. CDR1 is SGHRS, CDR2 YFSETQ, per germline. The CDR3 contains 16 residues. The CDR3 DNA is TGCGCCAGCAGCTTGGAGGGGACAGGAGGTAACACTGAAGCTTTCTTT. Protein: CASSLEGTGGNTEAFF.